These 20 T cell receptor beta chains were sequenced from one sample in a study of T cells after yellow fever vaccination. TCRdb recomputed calls from the 5' RACE reads with MiXCR, one row per CDR3 protein. The table records hundreds of thousands of distinct CDR3 sequences, 10% to 15% of them present only once. Specimen: PBMCs, collected on the day of the yellow fever booster vaccination. The receptor set was obtained from a young man who received the YFV17D yellow fever vaccine.

This clonotype was recorded at least ten times. This chain uses TRBV5-1 with TRBJ2-1; 10 bases match TRBD1. The trim removed 6 bases at V and 6 bases at J, leaving 9 bases unmatched. Looked up from germline, CDR1 is SGHRS and CDR2 is YFSETQ. The CDR3 is made up of 15 amino acids. The DNA for the CDR3 is TGCGCCAGCAAAACCGGGACAGGGGCCCCCAATGAGCAGTTCTTC. This gives the protein CASKTGTGAPNEQFF.

The chain recombines TRBV5-1 with TRBJ2-5; D ambiguous. The CDR3 runs to 12 residues. Between the trimmed V and J ends, which lost 4 bases and 0 bases, there was a span of 4 bases. Germline CDR1 and CDR2: SGHRS and YFSETQ. CDR3 sequence: CASSNDQETQYF. For the CDR3, the DNA is TGCGCCAGCAGCAATGACCAAGAGACCCAGTACTTC.

The chain has TRBV12-3 or TRBV12-4 and TRBJ2-7, with 10 nucleotides matching TRBD1. J gave up 6 bases and V 5 bases, and 7 bases lay outside the gene matches. The CDR3 sequence is 14 residues long. In nucleotides, the CDR3 is TGTGCCAGCAGTATCCGGGACAGGGGTGTCGAGCAGTACTTC. This sequence encodes CASSIRDRGVEQYF.

V gene TRBV20-1 combines with J gene TRBJ1-1; TRBD1 is a possible D gene (5 bases). V gave up 6 bases and J gave up 5 bases, with 25 bases separating them. This CDR3 is built from 16 residues. Germline V lookup: CDR1 DFQATT, CDR2 SNEGSKA (reference sequence). CDR3 sequence reads: CSASKRGFRLATEAFF. CDR3 DNA sequence: TGCAGTGCCTCTAAGAGGGGTTTCCGCCTGGCGACTGAAGCTTTCTTT.

This clonotype has just a few counts. DNA of the CDR3: TGTGCCACCAGTGATAACGGTCCCAGTGATACGCAGTATTTT. It translates to CATSDNGPSDTQYF. The chain combines TRBV24-1 with TRBJ2-3; D is uncertain. The CDR3 is made up of 14 amino acids. CDR1 is KGHDR, CDR2 SFDVKD, per germline. Trimming took off 3 bases at V and 6 bases at J, with 12 bases between the two ends.

This clonotype showed up just a few times. The chain uses TRBV3-1 and TRBJ1-1, with D possibly matching TRBD1 (5 bases). This CDR3 has 14 amino acids. The V gene's germline CDR1 is LGHDT and CDR2 YNNKEL (reference sequence). V shed 6 bases and J shed 2 bases, with 13 bases lying between them. DNA for the CDR3: TGTGCCAGCAGAAGAGCCCAGGGAAACACTGAAGCTTTCTTT. As protein: CASRRAQGNTEAFF.

The table lists this clonotype with a count of one. V is TRBV5-5 and J is TRBJ2-1, with D possibly being TRBD1 (6 bases). Trimming took 6 bases from V and 9 from J, leaving 13 bases between them. The CDR3 totals 12 residues. CDR1 and CDR2 from the germline V gene are SGHKS and YYEKEE (reference sequence). For the CDR3, the DNA is TGTGCCAGCAACAGGGAAATAGGTGAGCAGTTCTTC. It codes for CASNREIGEQFF.

This chain connects TRBV6-1 to TRBJ1-2; D call uncertain. V lost 6 bases and J 6 bases, leaving 20 bases between the germline ends. This CDR3 has 15 amino acids. Germline V gene sequence: CDR1 MNHNS, CDR2 SASEGT. CDR3: CASRTQFQGLHGYTF. The CDR3 nucleotides read TGTGCCAGCAGAACCCAATTTCAAGGGTTGCATGGCTACACCTTC.

The chain uses TRBV29-1 and TRBJ2-1; 8 nucleotides align to TRBD1. J was trimmed by 9 bases and V by 6 bases; bases with no gene match: 7. The CDR3 loop spans 12 amino acids. Germline V gives CDR1 SQVTM, CDR2 ANQGSEA. As DNA, the CDR3 is TGCAGCGTACTCGGACAGGGAGGTGAGCAGTTCTTC. It codes for CSVLGQGGEQFF.

The chain joins TRBV29-1 to TRBJ2-1, with 9 bases lining up with TRBD1. The CDR3 extends over 15 amino acids. Germline V gives CDR1 SQVTM, CDR2 ANQGSEA. V lost 4 bases and J lost 6; bases outside the gene matches: 10. CDR3 nucleotide sequence: TGCAGCGTTGTTCGATCCGGGACAGGGAGCAATGAGCAGTTCTTC. It encodes CSVVRSGTGSNEQFF.

V gene TRBV7-2 combines with J gene TRBJ2-3, with 9 bases fitting TRBD2. CDR1 and CDR2 (germline): SGHTA, FQGNSA. V lost 2 bases and J lost 5; bases outside the gene matches: 8. This CDR3 spans 16 amino acids. The CDR3 DNA reads TGTGCCAGCAGCTTACTACCTAGCGGGATTGGAGATACGCAGTATTTT. Protein sequence: CASSLLPSGIGDTQYF. Looking up the rest from reference TRBV7-2 and TRBJ2-3 gives the full variable domain: GAGVSQSPSNKVTEKGKDVELRCDPISGHTALYWYRQSLGQGLEFLIYFQGNSAPDKSGLPSDRFSAERTGGSVSTLTIQRTQQEDSAVYLCASSLLPSGIGDTQYFGPGTRLTVL.

This clonotype was detected a few times. The J gene is TRBJ2-3, the V gene TRBV29-1, with 7 nucleotides matching TRBD2. Germline V CDR1 and CDR2: SQVTM, ANQGSEA. This CDR3 spans 16 amino acids. V shed 6 bases and J 1 base; nucleotides not matched to a gene: 13. The chain's CDR3 is CSVLWAERGRTDTQYF. CDR3 coding DNA: TGCAGCGTCCTCTGGGCGGAGCGGGGTCGCACAGATACGCAGTATTTT.

The chain has TRBV5-1 and TRBJ2-5, with D tentatively TRBD2 (6 bases). The CDR3 extends over 12 amino acids. The ends were cut back, 2 bases at V and 13 bases at J, with 15 bases in the middle. CDR1 is SGHRS, CDR2 YFSETQ, per germline. The CDR3 DNA follows: TGCGCCAGCAGCTTCAACCGGGAGACCATGTACTTC. Its protein is CASSFNRETMYF. The entire variable domain, with the rest obtained from reference TRBV5-1 and TRBJ2-5, is as follows: KAGVTQTPRYLIKTRGQQVTLSCSPISGHRSVSWYQQTPGQGLQFLFEYFSETQRNKGNFPGRFSGRQFSNSRSEMNVSTLELGDSALYLCASSFNRETMYFGPGTRLLVL.

This clonotype was observed a handful of times. CDR3 sequence reads: CASSQLAGSRNEQFF. CDR3 bases: TGCGCCAGCAGCCAGCTAGCGGGTTCTAGGAATGAGCAGTTCTTC. This chain connects TRBV4-3 to TRBJ2-1; 8 positions agree with TRBD2. The trim removed 3 bases at V and 7 bases at J, leaving 8 bases unmatched. CDR3 length: 15 amino acids. Germline loops: CDR1 LGHNA, CDR2 YSLEER.

The chain combines TRBV24-1 with TRBJ2-1; the match to TRBD2 covers 10 bases. There are 16 residues in the CDR3. With V trimmed by 1 base and J by 8 bases, 7 bases remained unmatched. In germline, CDR1 is KGHDR, CDR2 SFDVKD. The CDR3 reads CATSDFPASGRYEQFF. The DNA for the CDR3 is TGTGCCACCAGTGATTTCCCCGCTAGCGGGAGATATGAGCAGTTCTTC.

This chain connects TRBV30 to TRBJ2-5; D uncertain. Trimming stripped 1 base from V and 3 bases from J, with 0 bases between. Germline values: CDR1 GTSNPN, CDR2 SVGIG (reference sequence). The CDR3 extends over 10 amino acids. The CDR3 sequence: CAWSEETQYF. CDR3 bases: TGTGCCTGGAGTGAAGAGACCCAGTACTTC.

CDR3 nucleotides: TGTGCCAGCAGCGTCGGCGGCGGGAGTACCAATGAGCAGTTCTTC. As protein: CASSVGGGSTNEQFF. This sequence joins TRBV9 and TRBJ2-1; TRBD2 aligns across 7 bases. CDR1 is SGDLS, CDR2 YYNGEE, per germline. Trimming cost V 2 bases and J 6 bases; bases outside gene matches: 8. This CDR3 contains 15 residues.

There are a few counts of this clonotype. At one end, the junction sequence differs from germline, possibly due to a read error. V and J are TRBV7-2 and TRBJ2-7; no clear D gene. The CDR3 loop spans 14 amino acids. Looked up from germline, CDR1 is SGHTA and CDR2 is FQGNSA. The CDR3 spells CASSLGGFPYKQYF. The CDR3 coding sequence is TGTGCCAGCAGCTTAGGTGGCTTTCCCTACAAGCAGTACTTC.

J is TRBJ1-1 and V is TRBV6-5; possibly TRBD1 for D (6 bases). The length of the CDR3 is 14 residues. CDR1 MNHEY and CDR2 SVGAGI come from the germline V gene. V was pared by 2 bases and J by 6 bases, with 13 bases between. This chain's CDR3 is CASSYTGSNAEAFF. CDR3 bases: TGTGCCAGCAGTTACACAGGGAGTAACGCTGAAGCTTTCTTT.

The chain uses TRBV20-1 and TRBJ2-5; D is unresolved. Germline V gene data show CDR1 as DFQATT and CDR2 as SNEGSKA (reference sequence). V shed 6 bases and J shed 4 bases, with 18 bases lying between them. The CDR3 runs 14 residues. The CDR3 sequence: CSAPFRGHGETQYF. CDR3 nucleotides: TGCAGTGCCCCATTCCGAGGCCACGGAGAGACCCAGTACTTC.